This TCR beta chain was profiled in a study of CD8 T cells in ankylosing spondylitis. The study's findings and limits: Significant enrichment of disease-linked clones was reported in matched ankylosing spondylitis synovial fluid. Among TCR beta sequences, a motif of eight highly homologous variants appeared characteristic of ankylosing spondylitis blood.

This clonotype was detected many times. Antigen specificity is unknown. Library preparation for TCR beta used quantitative 5'-RACE with molecular barcodes. From the 5' RACE reads, TCRdb called clonotypes with MiXCR, one entry per CDR3 protein. The repertoire holds approximately 46,000 distinct CDR3 sequences, with more than 9.5% as singletons. The TCR was taken from a male donor with ankylosing spondylitis or in good health (not recorded which). Sequencing was carried out using blood, either unsorted or a sorted T cell fraction (not recorded which).

CDR3 amino acids: CSVVVLGGYTEAFF. CDR3 DNA: TGCAGCGTTGTAGTCCTAGGAGGGTACACTGAAGCTTTCTTT. The chain has TRBV29-1 and TRBJ1-1; D gene uncertain. This CDR3 has 14 residues. The germline V gene has CDR1 SQVTM and CDR2 ANQGSEA. Trimming left V 4 bases short and J 3 bases short, with 15 bases between.